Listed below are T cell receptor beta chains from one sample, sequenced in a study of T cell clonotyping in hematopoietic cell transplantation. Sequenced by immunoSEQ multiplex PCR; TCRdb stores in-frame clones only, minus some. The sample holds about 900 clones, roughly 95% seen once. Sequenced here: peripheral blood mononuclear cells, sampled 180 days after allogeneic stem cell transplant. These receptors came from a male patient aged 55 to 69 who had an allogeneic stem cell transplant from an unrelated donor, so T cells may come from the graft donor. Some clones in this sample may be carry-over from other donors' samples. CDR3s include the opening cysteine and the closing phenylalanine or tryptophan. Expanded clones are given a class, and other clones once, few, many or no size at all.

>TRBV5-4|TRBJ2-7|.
CASSFKRGGYVVDEQYF
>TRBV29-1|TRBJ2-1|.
CSVGSGGDNEQFF
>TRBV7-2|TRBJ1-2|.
CASSGTHRANLYGYTF
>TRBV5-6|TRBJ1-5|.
CASSLDGINQPQHF
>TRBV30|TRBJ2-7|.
CAWSQGYEQYF
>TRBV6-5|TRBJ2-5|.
CASSLSGTETQYF
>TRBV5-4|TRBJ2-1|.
CASLAGENEQFF
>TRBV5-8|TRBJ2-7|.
CASSVRDTNYEQYF
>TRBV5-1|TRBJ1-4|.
CASSTARGNEKLFF
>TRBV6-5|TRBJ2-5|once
CASTELGRGETQYF
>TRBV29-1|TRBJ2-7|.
CSVEKVTPTGGTYEQYF
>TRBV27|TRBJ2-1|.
CASRTRITPTYNEQFF
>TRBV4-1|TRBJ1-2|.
CASSLGGFRGYTF
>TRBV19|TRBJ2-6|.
CASSIEGWRWGANVLTF
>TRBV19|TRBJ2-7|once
CASSTGTQQYF
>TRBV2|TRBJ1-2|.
CASSDLGHSPNYGYTF
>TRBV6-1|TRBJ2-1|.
CASAFDRGHNEQFF
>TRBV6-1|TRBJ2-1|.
CASSEGVSGGQERQFF
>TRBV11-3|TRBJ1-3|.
CASSLDGTRNTIYF
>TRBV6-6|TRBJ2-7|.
CASSREVGEQYF
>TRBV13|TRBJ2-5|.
CASSLGLTETQYF
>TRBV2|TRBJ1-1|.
CASSTRTALTEAFF
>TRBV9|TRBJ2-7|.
CASGSLLREQYF
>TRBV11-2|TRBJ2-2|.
CASRRWGQGPSDTGELFF
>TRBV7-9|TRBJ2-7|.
CASTVGQGPHEQYF
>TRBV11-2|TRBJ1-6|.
CASSAGQGENSPLHF
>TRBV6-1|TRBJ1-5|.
CASQGASLAQHF